This T cell receptor (beta chain) was identified in a study of chemoradiotherapy in HPV16-positive cancers. Study results and limitations: During treatment, candidate HPV-specific clones and E7-related motifs expanded in tumor.

Repertoires were sampled repeatedly during chemoradiotherapy. Sequencing was performed with immunoSEQ multiplex PCR; in TCRdb, only in-frame clones are kept and a portion is missing. The repertoire holds about 11,000 clones, roughly 70% seen once, with around 7.8% in the top ten. There are 16 residues in the CDR3. From germline, CDR1 is SGHRS and CDR2 YFSETQ. Trimming removed 0 bases at V and 4 bases at J, with 15 bases between. About this clone itself: Antigen specificity is unknown.

The chain carries TRBV5-1 and TRBJ2-3; possibly TRBD1 for D (5 bases). Sampling was carried out from a patient who underwent chemoradiotherapy. This receptor was taken from a human donor with HPV-associated anogenital cancer. CDR3 region: CASSLAGPPNPDTQYF. CDR3 DNA: TGCGCCAGCAGCTTGGCAGGGCCCCCGAACCCAGATACGCAGTATTTT.